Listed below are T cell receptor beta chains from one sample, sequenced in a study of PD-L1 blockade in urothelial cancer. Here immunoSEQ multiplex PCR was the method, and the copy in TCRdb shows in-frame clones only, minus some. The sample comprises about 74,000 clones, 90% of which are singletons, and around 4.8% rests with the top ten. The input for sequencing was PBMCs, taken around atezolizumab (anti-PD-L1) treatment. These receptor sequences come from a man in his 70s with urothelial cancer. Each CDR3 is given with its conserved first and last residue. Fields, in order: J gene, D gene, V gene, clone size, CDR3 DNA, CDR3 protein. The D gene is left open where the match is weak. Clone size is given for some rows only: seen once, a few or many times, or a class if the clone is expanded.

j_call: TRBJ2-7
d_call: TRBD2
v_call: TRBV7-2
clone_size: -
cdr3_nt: TGTGCCAGCAGCTTAGGGGCCAGCGGGAGGTTATACGAGCAGTACTTC
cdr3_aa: CASSLGASGRLYEQYF

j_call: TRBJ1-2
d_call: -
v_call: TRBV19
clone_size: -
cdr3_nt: TGTGCCAGTGCGGGGATTAACTATGGCTACACCTTC
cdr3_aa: CASAGINYGYTF

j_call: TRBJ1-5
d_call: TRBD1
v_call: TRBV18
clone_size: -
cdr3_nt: TGTGCCAGCTCACTCTCGACAGGGAATAGCAATCAGCCCCAGCATTTT
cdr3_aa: CASSLSTGNSNQPQHF

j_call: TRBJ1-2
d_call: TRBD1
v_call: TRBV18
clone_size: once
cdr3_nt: TGTGCCAGCTCAGCCCGGGACAGTGGCTATGGCTACACCTTC
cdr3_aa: CASSARDSGYGYTF

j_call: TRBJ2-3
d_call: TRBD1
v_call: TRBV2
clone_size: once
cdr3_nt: TGTGCCAGCAGTCGGACAGGGATGATCTCAGATACGCAGTATTTT
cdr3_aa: CASSRTGMISDTQYF

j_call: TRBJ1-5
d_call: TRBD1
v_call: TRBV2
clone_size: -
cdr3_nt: TGTGCCAGCACCGGAGACAGGGGGTTTAGCAATCAGCCCCAGCATTTT
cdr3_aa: CASTGDRGFSNQPQHF

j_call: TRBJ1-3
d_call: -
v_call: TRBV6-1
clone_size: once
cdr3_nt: TGTGCCAGCAGCAGGGTCGGGGGAAACACCATATATTTT
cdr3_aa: CASSRVGGNTIYF

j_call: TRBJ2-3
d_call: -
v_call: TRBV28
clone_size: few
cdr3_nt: TGTGCCAGCAGTTTTCTTGGGGCAGCGGATACGCAGTATTTT
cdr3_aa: CASSFLGAADTQYF

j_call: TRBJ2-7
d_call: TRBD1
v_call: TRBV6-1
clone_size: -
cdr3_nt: TGTGCCAGCAGGGCGACAGGGATCGCCTACGAGCAGTACTTC
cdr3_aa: CASRATGIAYEQYF

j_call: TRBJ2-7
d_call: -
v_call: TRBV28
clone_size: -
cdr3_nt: TGTGCCAGCAGTTATCACAGGGCGAGATACGAGCAGTACTTC
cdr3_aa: CASSYHRARYEQYF

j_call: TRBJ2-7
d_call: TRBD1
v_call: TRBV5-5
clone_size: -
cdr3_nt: TGTGCCAGCAGTTCCCCCGGACAGGGGAGCTCCTACGAGCAGTACTTC
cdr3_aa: CASSSPGQGSSYEQYF

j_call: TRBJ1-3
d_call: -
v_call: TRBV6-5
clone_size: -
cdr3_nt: TGTGCCAGCAGTTACGACAACTCTGGAAACACCATATATTTT
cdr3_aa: CASSYDNSGNTIYF

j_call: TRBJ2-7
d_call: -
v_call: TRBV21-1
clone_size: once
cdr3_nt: TGTGCCAGCAGCAAAGGTCAGGACAGGGGTGGGGAGCAGTACTTC
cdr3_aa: CASSKGQDRGGEQYF

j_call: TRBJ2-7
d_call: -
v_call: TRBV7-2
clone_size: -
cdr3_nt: TGTGCCAGCAGCCACTGGGGGGAGACGTACGAGCAGTACTTC
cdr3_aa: CASSHWGETYEQYF

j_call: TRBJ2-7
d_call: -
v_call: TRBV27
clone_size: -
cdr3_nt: TGTGCCAGCAGTTTATCCCCACGGGAGAGCTCCTACGAGCAGTACTTC
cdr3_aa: CASSLSPRESSYEQYF

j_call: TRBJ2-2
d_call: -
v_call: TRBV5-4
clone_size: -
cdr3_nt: TGTGCCATCCAGAGGAAGGGGGTAAACACCGGGGAGCTGTTTTTT
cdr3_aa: CAIQRKGVNTGELFF

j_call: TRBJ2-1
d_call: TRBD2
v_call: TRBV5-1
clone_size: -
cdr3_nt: TGCGCCAGCAGCTTAGGGACTAGCGGGAGGGCCTACAATGAGCAGTTCTTC
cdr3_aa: CASSLGTSGRAYNEQFF

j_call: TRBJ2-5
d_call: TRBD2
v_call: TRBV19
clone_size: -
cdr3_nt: TGTGCCAGTAGTATGCCCCATGAGCGGGACGGAGAGACCCAGTACTTC
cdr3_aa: CASSMPHERDGETQYF

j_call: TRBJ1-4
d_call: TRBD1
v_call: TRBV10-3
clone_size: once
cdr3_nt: TGTGCCATCAGTGAGTCGCAGGGGGCAACTAATGAAAAACTGTTTTTT
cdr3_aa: CAISESQGATNEKLFF

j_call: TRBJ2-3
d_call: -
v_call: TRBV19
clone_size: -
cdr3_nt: TGTGCCAGTAGTTTTGGGGGGATCGCAGATACGCAGTATTTT
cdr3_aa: CASSFGGIADTQYF

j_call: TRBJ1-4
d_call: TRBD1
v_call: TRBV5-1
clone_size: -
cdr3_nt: TGCGCCAGCAGCACCGGACAGGGAGCGGAAAAACTGTTTTTT
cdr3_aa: CASSTGQGAEKLFF

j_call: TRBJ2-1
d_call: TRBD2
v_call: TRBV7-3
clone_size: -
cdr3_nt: TGTGCCAGCAGCCCAGTGGGACTAGCGGGAGTTGTCCGCCACCATGAGCAGTTCTTC
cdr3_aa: CASSPVGLAGVVRHHEQFF

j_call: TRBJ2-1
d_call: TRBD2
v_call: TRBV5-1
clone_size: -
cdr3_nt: TGCGCCAGCAGCCACAGCGGGAGCGGGTACAATGAGCAGTTCTTC
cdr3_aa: CASSHSGSGYNEQFF

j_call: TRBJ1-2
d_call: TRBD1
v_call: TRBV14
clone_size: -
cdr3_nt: TGTGCCAGCAGCCCCCGCCTGACAGGGAGTAACTATGGCTACACCTTC
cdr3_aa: CASSPRLTGSNYGYTF

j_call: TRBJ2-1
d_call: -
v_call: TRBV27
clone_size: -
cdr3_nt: TGTGCCAGCAGAGGCCTAGGCTACAATGAGCAGTTCTTC
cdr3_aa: CASRGLGYNEQFF

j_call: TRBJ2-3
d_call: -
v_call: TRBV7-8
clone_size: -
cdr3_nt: TGTGCCAGCAGCTCGGGACTTTATACGCAGTATTTT
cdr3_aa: CASSSGLYTQYF

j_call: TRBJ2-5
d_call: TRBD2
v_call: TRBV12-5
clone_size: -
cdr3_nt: TGTGCTAGTGGTTTAGGTAGCGGGAGTCCAGAGACCCAGTACTTC
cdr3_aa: CASGLGSGSPETQYF

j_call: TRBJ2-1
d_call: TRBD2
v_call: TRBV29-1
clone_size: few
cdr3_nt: TGCAGCGTAGGACCTAGCGGGAGGGGCAATGAGCAGTTCTTC
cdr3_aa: CSVGPSGRGNEQFF

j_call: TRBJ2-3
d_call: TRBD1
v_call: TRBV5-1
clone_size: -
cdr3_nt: TGCGCCAGCAGTTGGTTGAGGACAGGGTTGATGGGAGATACGCAGTATTTT
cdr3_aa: CASSWLRTGLMGDTQYF

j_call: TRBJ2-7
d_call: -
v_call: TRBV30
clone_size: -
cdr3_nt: TGTGCCTGGAGTGTCCTCTCCAACAGGGCCTACGAGCAGTACTTC
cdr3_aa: CAWSVLSNRAYEQYF

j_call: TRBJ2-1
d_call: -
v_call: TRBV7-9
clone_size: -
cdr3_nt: TGTGCCAGCAGCTTAAGCAGGGATACCTACAATGAGCAGTTCTTC
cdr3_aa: CASSLSRDTYNEQFF

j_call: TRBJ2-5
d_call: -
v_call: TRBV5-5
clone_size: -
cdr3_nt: TGTGCCAGCAGCGTAAGGACTGAAGAGACCCAGTACTTC
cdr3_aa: CASSVRTEETQYF

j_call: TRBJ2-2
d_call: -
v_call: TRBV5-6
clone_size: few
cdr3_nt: TGTGCCAGCAGCTTGGTATTTGTCAGCGGGGAGCTGTTTTTT
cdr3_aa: CASSLVFVSGELFF

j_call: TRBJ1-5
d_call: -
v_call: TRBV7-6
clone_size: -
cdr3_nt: TGTGCCAGCAGCTTAAGTTCGCGGGAAGGGTTCAATCAGCCCCAGCATTTT
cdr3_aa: CASSLSSREGFNQPQHF

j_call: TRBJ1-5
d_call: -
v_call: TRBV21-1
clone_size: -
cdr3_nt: TGTGCCAGCAGCAAAAAGCCCGGGGGTGTGACCTATAATGGCAATCAGCCCCAGCATTTT
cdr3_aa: CASSKKPGGVTYNGNQPQHF

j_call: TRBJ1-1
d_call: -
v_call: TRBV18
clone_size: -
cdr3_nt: TGTGCCAGCTCACCGAGACGACAGGAACTGAACACTGAAGCTTTCTTT
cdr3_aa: CASSPRRQELNTEAFF

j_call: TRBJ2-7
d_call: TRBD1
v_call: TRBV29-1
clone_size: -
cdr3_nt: TGCAGCGTTGAACTAGGACAGGGGGCGTCCTACGAGCAGTACTTC
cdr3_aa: CSVELGQGASYEQYF

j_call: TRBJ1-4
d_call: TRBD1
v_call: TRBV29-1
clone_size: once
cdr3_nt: TGCAGCGTTGGACAGGGGGCAACTAATGAAAAACTGTTTTTT
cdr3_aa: CSVGQGATNEKLFF

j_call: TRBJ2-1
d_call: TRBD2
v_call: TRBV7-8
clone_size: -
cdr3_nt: TGTGCCAGCAGCTTAGAGGTAGCGGGAGGGACTGAGCAGTTCTTC
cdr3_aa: CASSLEVAGGTEQFF

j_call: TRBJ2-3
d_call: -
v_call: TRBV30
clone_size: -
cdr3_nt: TGTGCCTGGAGTGTACAGGGACGAGATACGCAGTATTTT
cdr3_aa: CAWSVQGRDTQYF

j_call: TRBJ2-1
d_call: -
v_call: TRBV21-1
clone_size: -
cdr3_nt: TGTGCCAGCAGCAATGGAGCGGGAGGCTACAATGAGCAGTTCTTC
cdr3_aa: CASSNGAGGYNEQFF

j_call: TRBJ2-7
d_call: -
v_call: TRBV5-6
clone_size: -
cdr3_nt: TGTGCCAGCAGCCTAATATACTCCTACGAGCAGTACTTC
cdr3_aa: CASSLIYSYEQYF

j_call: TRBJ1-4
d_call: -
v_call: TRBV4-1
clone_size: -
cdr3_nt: TGCGCCAGCAGCCCGAGTGGAGGGACGGCTAATGAAAAACTGTTTTTT
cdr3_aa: CASSPSGGTANEKLFF

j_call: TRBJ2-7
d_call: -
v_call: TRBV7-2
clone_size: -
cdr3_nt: TGTGCCAGCAGCCGTTCGGCAGGGCCCTACGAGCAGTACTTC
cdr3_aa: CASSRSAGPYEQYF

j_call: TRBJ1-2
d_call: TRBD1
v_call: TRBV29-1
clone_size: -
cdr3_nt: TGCAGCGCTGGACAGGACTATGGCTACACCTTC
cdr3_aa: CSAGQDYGYTF

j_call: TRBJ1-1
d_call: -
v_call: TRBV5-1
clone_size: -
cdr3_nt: TGCGCCAGCAGTTTAGACATGAACACTGAAGCTTTCTTT
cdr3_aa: CASSLDMNTEAFF

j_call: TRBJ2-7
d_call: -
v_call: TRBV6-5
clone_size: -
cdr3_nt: TGTGCCAGCACCCCTGGGGGCCAAACACGCTACGAGCAGTACTTC
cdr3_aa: CASTPGGQTRYEQYF

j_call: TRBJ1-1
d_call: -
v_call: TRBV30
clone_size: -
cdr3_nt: TGTGCCTGGAGTCTACCCGACAGGATGAACACTGAAGCTTTCTTT
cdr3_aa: CAWSLPDRMNTEAFF

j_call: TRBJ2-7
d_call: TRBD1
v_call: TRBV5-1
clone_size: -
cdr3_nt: TGCGCCAGCAGCATCGAACAGGGGTTTGTCTACGAGCAGTACTTC
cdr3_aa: CASSIEQGFVYEQYF

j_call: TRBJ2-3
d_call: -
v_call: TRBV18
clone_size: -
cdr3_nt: TGTGCCAGCTCACCAATCGCGCCGAGCACAGATACGCAGTATTTT
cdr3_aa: CASSPIAPSTDTQYF

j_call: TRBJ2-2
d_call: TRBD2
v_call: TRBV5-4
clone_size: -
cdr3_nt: TGTGCCAGCAGCTTGGGTGCTGGGACTAGCGGGACAGGGGAGCTGTTTTTT
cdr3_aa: CASSLGAGTSGTGELFF

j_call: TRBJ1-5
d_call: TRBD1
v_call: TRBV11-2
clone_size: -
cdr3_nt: TGTGCCAGCAGCCCCACAGACAGGGGACATCAGCCCCAGCATTTT
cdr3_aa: CASSPTDRGHQPQHF

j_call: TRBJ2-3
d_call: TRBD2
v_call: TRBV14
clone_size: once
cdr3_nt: TGTGCCAGCAGCCACCGGGAGGGGAGAGGGGATACGCAGTATTTT
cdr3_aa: CASSHREGRGDTQYF